This T cell receptor beta chain was identified during a study of cytomegalovirus exposure and HLA in healthy donors. Notes on the study in general: HLA-A and HLA-B allele assignments for most subjects were reportedly predicted accurately using TCR beta sequences.

The study ran its PCR with 60 Vbeta and 13 Jbeta primers. Profiled with immunoSEQ multiplex PCR; TCRdb holds only in-frame clones, not every one. The sample records 140,000 or so clones, roughly 85% being singletons. A remark on this clone: The antigen remains undetermined.

Germline V CDR1 and CDR2: MNHNY, SVGAGI (reference sequence). V shed 8 bases, J shed 4 bases, and the junction held 8 bases outside the gene matches. The CDR3 has 14 amino acids. V and J are TRBV6-6 and TRBJ2-3; 8 bases agree with TRBD2. The clonotype comes from a male donor in good health and CMV-seronegative. The sequencing input was PBMCs. The CDR3 here is CASDGAGASDTQYF. CDR3 DNA sequence: TGTGCCAGCGATGGAGCGGGAGCTTCAGATACGCAGTATTTT.